This TCR beta chain is from a study of T cell changes during pregnancy in multiple sclerosis. V was clipped by 5 bases and J by 6 bases; unmatched bases: 3. Germline V gene sequence: CDR1 LNHDA, CDR2 SQIVND (reference sequence). The CDR3 extends over 13 amino acids. TCRdb's copy holds only in-frame clones and misses some; the assay was immunoSEQ multiplex PCR. The table has fewer than 85,000 clones, approximately 94% seen once; the top ten hold 2.5%. The source material was peripheral blood, sampled in the third trimester of pregnancy. The source of this sequence is a female donor with multiple sclerosis, enrolled in a pregnancy study. The rearrangement links TRBV19 to TRBJ2-2, with 7 bases aligning to TRBD2. The CDR3 reads CASSGRGSGELFF. In DNA form, the CDR3 reads TGTGCCAGTAGTGGGCGGGGGTCCGGGGAGCTGTTTTTT.